This entry lists 26 T cell receptor beta chains sequenced from one sample in a study of T cell repertoires in cytomegalovirus infection. TCRdb reprocessed the reads with MiXCR, giving one entry per CDR3 protein. Here the sample spans about 920,000 distinct CDR3 sequences, under 40% being singletons. These TCRs' antigens remain unknown. Sequenced here: cultured CD8+ T cells from PBMCs, sampled from culture after CMV antigen stimulation. The source is a human donor in good health (CMV status not recorded). Some clones in this sample may be carry-over from other donors' samples.

V and J are TRBV5-4 and TRBJ2-5, with 10 bases fitting TRBD2. CDR1 and CDR2 (germline): SGHNT, YYREEE (reference sequence). The J segment lost 5 bases and the V segment lost 0 bases, leaving 4 bases of the junction unmatched. This CDR3 has 15 amino acids. The CDR3 reads CASSLDYSGGETQYF. CDR3 coding DNA: TGTGCCAGCAGCTTGGACTATAGCGGGGGGGAGACCCAGTACTTC.

A word on this clonotype: The junction differs from germline at one of its ends, possibly a read error. The chain combines TRBV4-1 with TRBJ1-1; 8 bases agree with TRBD1. The CDR3 spans 13 residues. The germline V gene encodes CDR1 MGHRA and CDR2 YSYEKL. The CDR3 loop is CASRAQGETEAFF. The CDR3 nucleotides read TGTGCCAGCAGAGCACAGGGGGAGACTGAAGCTTTCTTT.

The V and J genes are TRBV7-2 and TRBJ2-7, with TRBD2 matching over 10 bases. J was trimmed by 6 bases and V by 1 base; bases with no gene match: 6. There are 15 residues in the CDR3. The germline V gene has CDR1 SGHTA and CDR2 FQGNSA. The CDR3 protein is CASSLDRAGGREQYF. DNA of the CDR3: TGTGCCAGCAGCTTAGATCGAGCGGGGGGGCGCGAGCAGTACTTC.

The table lists this clonotype with many counts. This sequence joins TRBV7-2 and TRBJ2-1, with D perhaps matching TRBD2 (5 bases). The CDR3 totals 13 residues. Trimming removed 4 bases at V and 2 bases at J, with 6 bases between. Looked up from germline, CDR1 is SGHTA and CDR2 is FQGNSA. As DNA, the CDR3 is TGTGCCAGCAGCTACGGGGCCTACAATGAGCAGTTCTTC. Its translation is CASSYGAYNEQFF.

V and J are TRBV12-3 or TRBV12-4 and TRBJ1-5, with D possibly matching TRBD1 (5 bases). This CDR3 spans 13 amino acids. V gave up 4 bases and J gave up 5 bases, with 9 bases separating them. CDR3 amino acids: CASSWGDHQPQHF. The DNA of the CDR3 is TGTGCCAGCAGTTGGGGCGACCATCAGCCCCAGCATTTT.

The chain employs TRBV7-2 and TRBJ2-1, with D tentatively TRBD2 (6 bases). V was cut by 0 bases and J by 3 bases, with 18 bases left in between. The CDR3 spans 18 residues. The germline V gene has CDR1 SGHTA and CDR2 FQGNSA. The CDR3 here is CASSLALTWEEIYNEQFF. Here the CDR3 DNA reads TGTGCCAGCAGCTTAGCGCTAACATGGGAGGAGATCTACAATGAGCAGTTCTTC.

V usage is TRBV5-1 and J usage is TRBJ2-5; 13 bases fit TRBD2. Germline CDR1 is SGHRS and CDR2 is YFSETQ. The ends lost 0 bases at V and 0 bases at J; junction bases unmatched: 2. The CDR3 contains 17 residues. The DNA for the CDR3 is TGCGCCAGCAGCTTGGGACTAGCGGGGGGTCACCAAGAGACCCAGTACTTC. Translating it yields CASSLGLAGGHQETQYF.

The chain couples TRBV25-1 to TRBJ1-6, with 7 bases identical to TRBD1. The junction had 9 bases not matched to a gene; V was cut back by 4 bases and J by 6 bases. CDR1 is MGHDK and CDR2 is SYGVNS in the germline V gene. This CDR3 has 16 amino acids. The CDR3 coding sequence is TGTGCCAGCAGTGCAGACAGTCACAGGGGTAATTCACCCCTCCACTTT. It specifies CASSADSHRGNSPLHF.

This clonotype was seen repeatedly, ten times or more. This chain joins TRBV27 and TRBJ2-7; 7 bases fit TRBD1. The CDR3 runs to 13 residues. V lost 4 bases, J lost 1 base, and 1 base stayed unmatched. Germline V gene lookup returns CDR1 MNHEY and CDR2 SMNVEV (reference sequence). DNA for the CDR3: TGTGCCAGCAGTTCGGGACAGTCCTACGAGCAGTACTTC. Encoded protein: CASSSGQSYEQYF.

The chain combines TRBV12-3 or TRBV12-4 with TRBJ2-5, with 9 bases matching TRBD1. This CDR3 spans 16 amino acids. V dropped 4 bases and J dropped 3; count of bases not matched to a gene: 9. CDR3 bases: TGTGCCAGCAGTTCTCCCTTTCGACAGGGGGAAGAGACCCAGTACTTC. Translation gives CASSSPFRQGEETQYF.

The chain combines TRBV27 with TRBJ1-6; D is unresolved. Deletions cut 2 bases from V and 6 bases from J, with 17 bases between. Germline CDR1 is MNHEY and CDR2 is SMNVEV (reference sequence). The CDR3 spans 17 residues. CDR3 amino acids: CASSLGNIGRVNSPLHF. As DNA, the CDR3 is TGTGCCAGCAGTTTAGGGAATATAGGCCGAGTTAATTCACCCCTCCACTTT.

A word on this clonotype: A read error may be the cause here, since a much bigger clone is one base away. The CDR3 DNA reads TGTGCCAGCACCCTGTCGACAGGGGGCGAAAACTATGGCTACACCTTC. It translates to CASTLSTGGENYGYTF. The chain couples TRBV7-2 to TRBJ1-2; TRBD1 matches 10 bases. The CDR3 contains 16 residues. V shed 7 bases, J shed 2 bases, and the junction held 10 bases outside the gene matches. The germline V gene has CDR1 SGHTA and CDR2 FQGNSA. The variable domain in full, with the rest retrieved from reference TRBV7-2 and TRBJ1-2, is GAGVSQSPSNKVTEKGKDVELRCDPISGHTALYWYRQSLGQGLEFLIYFQGNSAPDKSGLPSDRFSAERTGGSVSTLTIQRTQQEDSAVYLCASTLSTGGENYGYTFGSGTRLTVV.

The chain recombines TRBV6-2 or TRBV6-3 with TRBJ1-6; D gene unclear. This CDR3 region has 13 residues. Trimming cost V 0 bases and J 9 bases, with 6 bases left between them. CDR1 is MNHEY, CDR2 SVGEGT, per germline. The CDR3 region is CASSYSGRSPLHF. The CDR3, as DNA: TGTGCCAGCAGTTACTCAGGCCGTTCACCCCTCCACTTT.

This clonotype showed up many times. CDR3 in amino acids: CASSFRGAYEQYF. The DNA of the CDR3 is TGTGCCAGCAGTTTTAGGGGGGCCTACGAGCAGTACTTC. This chain joins TRBV27 and TRBJ2-7; TRBD1 or TRBD2 may be the D gene (6 bases each). CDR3 size: 13 residues. Deletions cut 3 bases from V and 2 bases from J, with 8 bases between. CDR1 MNHEY and CDR2 SMNVEV come from the germline V gene (reference sequence).

V and J are TRBV4-2 and TRBJ2-3, with a possible D match to TRBD2 (7 bases). This CDR3 is built from 15 residues. The germline CDR1 and CDR2 sequences are LGHNA and YNFKEQ. V lost 3 bases, J lost 1 base, and 11 bases lay in between. The CDR3 coding sequence is TGTGCCAGCAGCCAGAAGGGGGGGGGCACAGATACGCAGTATTTT. It is translated as CASSQKGGGTDTQYF.

This rearrangement joins TRBV5-6 to TRBJ2-2; 7 positions match TRBD2. CDR3 length: 14 residues. V lost 1 base to trimming and J lost 5 bases; unmatched junction nucleotides: 2. CDR1 SGHDT and CDR2 YYEEEE come from the germline V gene. This CDR3 is CASSLRLATGELFF. The CDR3, as DNA: TGTGCCAGCAGCTTGAGACTAGCAACCGGGGAGCTGTTTTTT.

This CDR3 reads CASSLVERGPTDTQYF. The CDR3 nucleotides are TGCGCCAGCAGCTTGGTGGAGCGGGGGCCAACAGATACGCAGTATTTT. The rearrangement uses TRBV5-1 and TRBJ2-3, with 8 bases identical to TRBD2. The CDR3 length is 16 residues. The ends lost 0 bases at V and 3 bases at J; junction bases unmatched: 6. Per germline, CDR1 SGHRS and CDR2 YFSETQ. Filled out from reference TRBV5-1 and TRBJ2-3, the complete variable domain reads KAGVTQTPRYLIKTRGQQVTLSCSPISGHRSVSWYQQTPGQGLQFLFEYFSETQRNKGNFPGRFSGRQFSNSRSEMNVSTLELGDSALYLCASSLVERGPTDTQYFGPGTRLTVL.

Ten or more counts support this clonotype. The CDR3 DNA reads TGTGCCAGCAGCTTATCGGGGGGGCCCCAAGAGACCCAGTACTTC. Its protein is CASSLSGGPQETQYF. This chain links TRBV7-2 with TRBJ2-5; 8 bases agree with TRBD2. V lost 2 bases, J lost 1 base, and 3 bases stayed unmatched. This CDR3 comprises 15 residues. In germline, CDR1 is SGHTA, CDR2 FQGNSA.

The rearrangement joins TRBV6-5 to TRBJ2-1; 7 positions match TRBD2. V gave up 6 bases and J gave up 3 bases; unmatched junction bases: 8. The CDR3 length is 15 residues. The germline V gene encodes CDR1 MNHEY and CDR2 SVGAGI. The CDR3 spells CASSPLGGFYNEQFF. For the CDR3, the DNA is TGTGCCAGCAGCCCTTTGGGGGGGTTCTACAATGAGCAGTTCTTC.

The chain has TRBV4-1 and TRBJ2-7, with TRBD1 identical over 10 bases. V gave up 0 bases and J gave up 6 bases; unmatched junction bases: 8. Germline V gives CDR1 MGHRA, CDR2 YSYEKL. This CDR3 region has 16 residues. CDR3 in amino acids: CASSQEGQGICGEQYV. The CDR3 nucleotides read TGCGCCAGCAGCCAAGAGGGACAGGGGATATGCGGCGAGCAGTACGTC.

This chain connects TRBV5-6 to TRBJ2-1, with no clear D. The CDR3 has 11 residues. The V gene lost 5 bases and the J gene lost 5 bases, with 5 bases spanning the gap. Looked up from germline, CDR1 is SGHDT and CDR2 is YYEEEE. CDR3 sequence reads: CASSGDNEQFF. As DNA, the CDR3 is TGTGCCAGCAGTGGAGACAATGAGCAGTTCTTC.

This clonotype was detected only once. The chain has TRBV20-1 and TRBJ2-5; D may be TRBD2 (6 bases). Germline V gene lookup returns CDR1 DFQATT and CDR2 SNEGSKA (reference sequence). V lost 1 base, J lost 5 bases, and 20 bases lay in between. This CDR3 comprises 16 residues. CDR3 nucleotides: TGCAGTGCTAGAGCTTACACTCCAAGGGAGGCGGAGACCCAGTACTTC. Its translation: CSARAYTPREAETQYF.

This clonotype was seen ten or more times. The chain links TRBV7-2 to TRBJ2-3, with D perhaps TRBD2 (7 bases). The CDR3 totals 15 residues. Germline V gene sequence: CDR1 SGHTA, CDR2 FQGNSA. The ends were cut back, 7 bases at V and 1 base at J, with 15 bases in the middle. DNA for the CDR3: TGTGCCAGCAACCCGCTCGGGGGGCGCACAGATACGCAGTATTTT. Translating it yields CASNPLGGRTDTQYF.

The chain has TRBV5-6 and TRBJ1-1; D is unclear. The CDR3 contains 15 residues. Deletions cut 0 bases from V and 1 base from J, with 10 bases between. The germline V gene has CDR1 SGHDT and CDR2 YYEEEE. CDR3 in amino acids: CASSLVVSRNTEAFF. CDR3 DNA sequence: TGTGCCAGCAGCTTGGTAGTCAGTCGGAACACTGAAGCTTTCTTT.

The chain combines TRBV23-1 with TRBJ1-1, with D hard to call. TRBV23-1 is labeled an ORF, and its function is uncertain. Between the trimmed V and J ends, which lost 0 bases and 4 bases, there was a span of 18 bases. This CDR3 comprises 17 residues. The CDR3 spells CASSQSIVREEFTEAFF. CDR3 coding DNA: TGCGCCAGCAGTCAATCGATAGTCCGTGAAGAGTTCACTGAAGCTTTCTTT.

This clonotype was picked up a small number of times. J is TRBJ2-5 and V is TRBV9; D gene ambiguous. The CDR3 runs to 15 residues. V shed 0 bases and J shed 5 bases, with 14 bases lying between them. Germline V CDR1 and CDR2: SGDLS, YYNGEE. CDR3 sequence reads: CASSVVVGSRETQYF. In nucleotides, the CDR3 is TGTGCCAGCAGCGTAGTGGTAGGGTCCCGGGAGACCCAGTACTTC.